This T cell receptor (beta chain) was obtained from a study of blood T cell repertoires in COVID-19. The V gene's germline CDR1 is LGHDT and CDR2 YNNKEL (reference sequence). The J segment lost 2 bases and the V segment lost 0 bases, leaving 9 bases of the junction unmatched. The CDR3 has 17 residues. Clinical history reported by participants formed the basis on which cohorts were assigned. Methods used by the authors: Reference gene primer amplification yielded estimated nucleated cell counts. The data were produced by immunoSEQ multiplex PCR, yet TCRdb's version contains in-frame clones alone and is incomplete. V, J and clone size reflect that table, while D and trimming were determined from the DNA. The sample records about 330,000 clones, about 90% being singletons.

The receptor was isolated from a woman in her thirties who had recovered from COVID-19. Sequencing input: PBMCs or T cells enriched from blood (not recorded which). The chain uses TRBV3-1 (or the pseudogene TRBV3-2) and TRBJ2-5; TRBD2 matches 7 bases. The CDR3 is CASSQDISGVRQETQYF. The CDR3 DNA follows: TGTGCCAGCAGCCAAGATATAAGCGGGGTGCGTCAAGAGACCCAGTACTTC.